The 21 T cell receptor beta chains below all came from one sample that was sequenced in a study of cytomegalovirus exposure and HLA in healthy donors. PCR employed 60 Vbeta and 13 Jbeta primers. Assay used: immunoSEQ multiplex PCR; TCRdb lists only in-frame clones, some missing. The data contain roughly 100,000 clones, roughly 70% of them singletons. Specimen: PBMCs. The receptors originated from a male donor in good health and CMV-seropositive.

CDR3 amino acids: CASSYGGLYQETQYF. In nucleotides, the CDR3 is TGTGCCAGCAGTTACGGGGGCCTGTACCAAGAGACCCAGTACTTC. The chain combines TRBV6-5 with TRBJ2-5; the D gene is possibly TRBD1 (6 bases). Germline CDR1 and CDR2: MNHEY and SVGAGI. The V end lost 2 bases, the J end lost 0 bases, and 10 bases lay between the germline ends. The CDR3 is made up of 15 amino acids.

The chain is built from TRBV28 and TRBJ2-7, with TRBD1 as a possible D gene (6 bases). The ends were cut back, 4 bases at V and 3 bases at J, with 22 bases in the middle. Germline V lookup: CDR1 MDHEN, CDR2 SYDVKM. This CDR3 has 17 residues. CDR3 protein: CASSSSGAANLYYEQYF. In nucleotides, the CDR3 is TGTGCCAGCAGTTCCTCAGGGGCGGCCAACCTATACTACGAGCAGTACTTC. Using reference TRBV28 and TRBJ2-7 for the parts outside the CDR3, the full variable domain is DVKVTQSSRYLVKRTGEKVFLECVQDMDHENMFWYRQDPGLGLRLIYFSYDVKMKEKGDIPEGYSVSREKKERFSLILESASTNQTSMYLCASSSSGAANLYYEQYFGPGTRLTVT.

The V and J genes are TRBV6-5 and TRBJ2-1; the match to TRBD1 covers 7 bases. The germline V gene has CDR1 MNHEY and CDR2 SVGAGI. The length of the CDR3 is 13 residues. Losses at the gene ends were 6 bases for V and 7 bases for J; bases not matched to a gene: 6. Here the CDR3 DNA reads TGTGCCAGCAGCCGACAGGGCTGGAATGAGCAGTTCTTC. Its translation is CASSRQGWNEQFF.

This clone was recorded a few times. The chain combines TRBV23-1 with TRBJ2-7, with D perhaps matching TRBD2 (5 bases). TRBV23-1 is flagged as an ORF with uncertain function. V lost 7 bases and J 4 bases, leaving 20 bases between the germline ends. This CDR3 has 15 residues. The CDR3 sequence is CASKNIVGAYYEQYF. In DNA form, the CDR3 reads TGCGCCAGCAAGAACATTGTGGGAGCTTATTACGAGCAGTACTTC.

The CDR3 here is CASSITRFPGNEQFF. In DNA, the CDR3 is TGTGCCAGTAGTATTACGCGTTTCCCGGGCAATGAGCAGTTCTTC. The J gene is TRBJ2-1, the V gene TRBV19, with D unresolved. The CDR3 extends over 15 amino acids. V lost 3 bases and J 6 bases, leaving 15 bases between the germline ends. Germline V gene sequence: CDR1 LNHDA, CDR2 SQIVND (reference sequence).

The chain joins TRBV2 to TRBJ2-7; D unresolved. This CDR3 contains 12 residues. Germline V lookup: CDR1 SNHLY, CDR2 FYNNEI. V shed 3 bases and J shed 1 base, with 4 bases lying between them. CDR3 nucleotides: TGTGCCAGCAGTGAGAGGTCCTACGAGCAGTACTTC. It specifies CASSERSYEQYF.

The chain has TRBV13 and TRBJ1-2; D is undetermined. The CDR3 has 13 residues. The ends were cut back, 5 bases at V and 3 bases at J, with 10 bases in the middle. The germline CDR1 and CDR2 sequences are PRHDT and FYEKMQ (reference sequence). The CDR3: CASSPGWDYGYTF. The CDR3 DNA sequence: TGTGCCAGCAGCCCCGGGTGGGACTATGGCTACACCTTC.

The CDR3 DNA reads as TGTGCCAGCAGCTGGGAACCCCGGACTAGCGCGGCGGGCGAGCAGTACTTC. As protein: CASSWEPRTSAAGEQYF. This chain connects TRBV5-4 to TRBJ2-7, with 9 bases identical to TRBD2. V was pared by 3 bases and J by 6 bases, with 16 bases of the junction left unmatched. Germline lookup yields CDR1 SGHNT and CDR2 YYREEE (reference sequence). The CDR3 loop spans 17 amino acids. The entire variable domain, with the rest obtained from reference TRBV5-4 and TRBJ2-7, is as follows: ETGVTQSPTHLIKTRGQQVTLRCSSQSGHNTVSWYQQALGQGPQFIFQYYREEENGRGNFPPRFSGLQFPNYSSELNVNALELDDSALYLCASSWEPRTSAAGEQYFGPGTRLTVT.

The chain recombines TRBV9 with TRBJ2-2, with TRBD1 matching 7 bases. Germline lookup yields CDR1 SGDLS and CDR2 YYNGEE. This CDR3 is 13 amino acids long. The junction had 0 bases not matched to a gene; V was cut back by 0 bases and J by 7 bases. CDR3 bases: TGTGCCAGCAGCGTAGGACAGGGCGGGGAGCTGTTTTTT. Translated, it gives CASSVGQGGELFF.

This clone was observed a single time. Written as DNA, the CDR3 is TGCGCCAGACGAGGGGGTATCTCCTACGAGCAGTACTTC. Translation: CARRGGISYEQYF. The rearrangement uses TRBV4-3 and TRBJ2-7, with D tentatively TRBD1 (6 bases). V lost 9 bases and J 0 bases, leaving 12 bases between the germline ends. Germline loops: CDR1 LGHNA, CDR2 YSLEER. This CDR3 has 13 amino acids.

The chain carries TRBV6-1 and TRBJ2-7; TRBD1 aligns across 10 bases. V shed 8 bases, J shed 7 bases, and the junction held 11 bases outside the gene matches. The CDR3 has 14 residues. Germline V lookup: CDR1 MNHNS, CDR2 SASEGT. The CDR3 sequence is CASGDRGSLREQYF. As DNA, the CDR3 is TGTGCCAGCGGGGACAGGGGCTCCCTACGAGAGCAGTACTTC.

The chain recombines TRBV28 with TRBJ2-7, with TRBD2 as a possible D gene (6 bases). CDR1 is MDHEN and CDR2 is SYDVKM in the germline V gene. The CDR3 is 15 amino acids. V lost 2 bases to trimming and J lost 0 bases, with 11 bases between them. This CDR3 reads CASSLRAGNSYEQYF. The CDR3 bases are TGTGCCAGCAGTTTAAGGGCGGGGAACTCCTACGAGCAGTACTTC.

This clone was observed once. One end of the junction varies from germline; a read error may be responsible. CDR3 sequence reads: CASSQSTAYQPQNF. The CDR3 nucleotides are TGCGCCAGCAGCCAATCGACAGCGTATCAGCCCCAGAATTTT. The chain uses TRBV4-3 and TRBJ1-5, with a tentative D call TRBD1 (5 bases). This CDR3 has 14 amino acids. Germline assignment: CDR1 LGHNA and CDR2 YSLEER.

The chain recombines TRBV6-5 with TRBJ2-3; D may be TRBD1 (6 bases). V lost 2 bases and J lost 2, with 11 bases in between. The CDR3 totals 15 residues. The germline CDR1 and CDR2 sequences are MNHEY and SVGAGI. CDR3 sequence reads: CASSYEAGATDTQYF. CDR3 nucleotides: TGTGCCAGCAGTTACGAGGCAGGGGCCACAGATACGCAGTATTTT.

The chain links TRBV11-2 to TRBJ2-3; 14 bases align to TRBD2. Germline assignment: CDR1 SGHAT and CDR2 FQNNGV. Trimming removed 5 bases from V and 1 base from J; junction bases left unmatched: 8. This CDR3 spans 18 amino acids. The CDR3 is CASSILTGLAGGTDTQYF. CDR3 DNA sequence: TGTGCCAGCAGCATACTCACGGGACTAGCGGGGGGCACAGATACGCAGTATTTT.

DNA for the CDR3: TGTGCCAGCAGTGACTCTGCCGTTGGCGGCTACACCTTC. This codes for CASSDSAVGGYTF. The V and J genes are TRBV6-4 and TRBJ1-2, with unresolved D. Between the trimmed V and J ends, which lost 0 bases and 8 bases, there was a span of 10 bases. There are 13 residues in the CDR3. Germline V lookup: CDR1 MRHNA, CDR2 SNTAGT.

CDR3 nucleotide sequence: TGCGCCAGCAGCCGGGACTCCGATACGCAGTATTTT. Amino acids: CASSRDSDTQYF. V and J are TRBV4-1 and TRBJ2-3; perhaps TRBD2 as D (6 bases). The CDR3 sequence is 12 residues long. Germline CDR1 and CDR2: MGHRA and YSYEKL. The germline V and J ends were trimmed by 4 bases and 6 bases, with 8 bases remaining between them.

The DNA for the CDR3 is TGTGCCAGCCTACTGGGGGGGCGCGGTACCGGGGAGCTGTTTTTT. Protein: CASLLGGRGTGELFF. This chain joins TRBV2 and TRBJ2-2; weak D call: TRBD2 (7 bases). Germline V gene sequence: CDR1 SNHLY, CDR2 FYNNEI. The CDR3 extends over 15 amino acids. V gave up 8 bases and J gave up 5 bases, with 18 bases separating them.

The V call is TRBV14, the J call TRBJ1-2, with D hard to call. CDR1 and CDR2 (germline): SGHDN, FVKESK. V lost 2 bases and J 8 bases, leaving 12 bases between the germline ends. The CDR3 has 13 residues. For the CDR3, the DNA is TGTGCCAGCAGCCAATGGAGCACCGGAGGCTACACCTTC. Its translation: CASSQWSTGGYTF.

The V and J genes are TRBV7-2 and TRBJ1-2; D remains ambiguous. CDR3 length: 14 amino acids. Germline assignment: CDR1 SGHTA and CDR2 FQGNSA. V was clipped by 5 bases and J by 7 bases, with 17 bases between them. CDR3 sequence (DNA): TGTGCCAGCAGCACTAGCGGGCCCACGGGTGGCTACACCTTC. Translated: CASSTSGPTGGYTF.

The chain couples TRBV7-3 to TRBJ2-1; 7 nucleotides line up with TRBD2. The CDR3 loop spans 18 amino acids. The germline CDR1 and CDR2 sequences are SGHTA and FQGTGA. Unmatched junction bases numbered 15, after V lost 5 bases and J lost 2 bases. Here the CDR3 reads CASSQSSTGGRAYNEQFF. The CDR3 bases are TGTGCCAGCAGCCAGTCTTCTACTGGCGGGAGAGCCTACAATGAGCAGTTCTTC. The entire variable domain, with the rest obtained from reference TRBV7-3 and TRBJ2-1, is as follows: GAGVSQTPSNKVTEKGKYVELRCDPISGHTALYWYRQSLGQGPEFLIYFQGTGAADDSGLPNDRFFAVRPEGSVSTLKIQRTERGDSAVYLCASSQSSTGGRAYNEQFFGPGTRLTVL.